These 19 T cell receptor beta chains came from one sample sequenced in a study of metastatic and nonmetastatic thyroid tumors. Every patient underwent thyroid surgery untreated. With MiXCR, TCRdb reprocessed the PCR reads. This sample has 15,000 or so clones; over 25% occur once, and the top ten carry roughly half. The sequencing sample was made of tumor tissue. The receptors originated from a male donor with papillary thyroid cancer or a benign thyroid nodule (not recorded which). Some clones in this sample may be carry-over from other donors' samples.

About this clone itself: The final CDR3 position lacks the conserved phenylalanine or tryptophan, pointing to a likely read error. The genes are TRBV12-3 or TRBV12-4 and TRBJ1-5; 7 bases line up with TRBD1. This CDR3 is built from 14 residues. Trimming cost V 5 bases and J 4 bases; bases outside gene matches: 5. The CDR3 protein is CASSPPDRNQPQHC. In nucleotides, the CDR3 is TGTGCCAGCAGTCCCCCGGACAGGAATCAGCCCCAGCATTGT.

The genes are TRBV5-5 and TRBJ2-1; 7 nucleotides agree with TRBD2. V lost 4 bases, J lost 6 bases, and 7 bases stayed unmatched. The CDR3 length is 14 residues. The V gene's germline CDR1 is SGHKS and CDR2 YYEKEE (reference sequence). Here the CDR3 DNA reads TGTGCCAGCAGCGTTGAGCGGGATACCAATGAGCAGTTCTTC. Translation: CASSVERDTNEQFF.

As regards this clone: Given the absence of the conserved phenylalanine or tryptophan at the CDR3 end, a read error is likely. This chain links TRBV18 with TRBJ2-5; D unclear. V lost 2 bases and J lost 3, with 1 base in between. The germline V gene encodes CDR1 KGHSH and CDR2 LQKENI. This CDR3 comprises 11 residues. As DNA, the CDR3 is TGTGCCAGCTCACCAGAAGAGACCCAGTACCTC. It encodes CASSPEETQYL.

For this clone: The junction departs from the called germline gene at one end, perhaps through a read error. V and J are TRBV6-1 and TRBJ2-1; 7 positions match TRBD2. The germline CDR1 and CDR2 sequences are MNHNS and SASEGT. CDR3 length equals 15 residues. For the CDR3, the DNA is TGTGTCAGCAGAGGGCCGGGACTATCGGTAAATGAGCAGTTCTTC. Protein product: CVSRGPGLSVNEQFF.

By sample fraction, this clone is medium-sized. V gene TRBV28 combines with J gene TRBJ1-1; D is perhaps TRBD1 (5 bases). Germline V gene sequence: CDR1 MDHEN, CDR2 SYDVKM. This CDR3 has 13 residues. V lost 6 bases to trimming and J lost 2 bases, with 10 bases between them. The DNA for the CDR3 is TGTGCCAGCAGGGGGGGGTACAACACTGAAGCTTTCTTT. Its translation: CASRGGYNTEAFF.

This sequence joins TRBV12-3 or TRBV12-4 and TRBJ2-1; D remains unclear. This CDR3 contains 12 residues. V lost 6 bases and J 5 bases, leaving 8 bases between the germline ends. CDR3 loop: CASSNRDNEQFF. The CDR3 coding sequence is TGTGCCAGCAGCAACCGGGACAATGAGCAGTTCTTC.

This clone was seen ten or more times. The J gene is TRBJ2-7, the V gene TRBV5-1, with 11 bases matching TRBD2. V dropped 2 bases and J dropped 2; count of bases not matched to a gene: 3. Per germline, CDR1 SGHRS and CDR2 YFSETQ. The CDR3 is 15 amino acids. CDR3 coding DNA: TGCGCCAGCAGCTTTCTGACTAGCGGGACCTACGAGCAGTACTTC. Amino acid sequence: CASSFLTSGTYEQYF.

This clone was found many times. The J gene is TRBJ1-2, the V gene TRBV9; 7 nucleotides match TRBD1. The length of the CDR3 is 15 residues. The V and J ends lost 0 bases and 4 bases, in that order; junction bases with no gene match: 6. Germline V gene sequence: CDR1 SGDLS, CDR2 YYNGEE. Here the CDR3 DNA reads TGTGCCAGCAGCGTAGACGGAGGGGGCGCCTATGGCTACACCTTC. It codes for CASSVDGGGAYGYTF.

This clone appeared many times. V and J are TRBV11-2 and TRBJ1-5; no firm D call. Deletions cut 0 bases from V and 9 bases from J, with 12 bases between. The CDR3 runs 14 residues. Germline V gene sequence: CDR1 SGHAT, CDR2 FQNNGV. The chain's CDR3 is CASSLDPTDPPQHF. In DNA form, the CDR3 reads TGTGCCAGCAGCTTAGATCCCACAGATCCGCCCCAGCATTTT.

This clone has just one count. The J gene is TRBJ2-3, the V gene TRBV11-2, with TRBD2 identical over 7 bases. The germline V gene has CDR1 SGHAT and CDR2 FQNNGV. This CDR3 is built from 16 residues. V shed 1 base, J shed 2 bases, and the junction held 6 bases outside the gene matches. This CDR3 is CASSLAEGLPTDTQYF. In nucleotides, the CDR3 is TGTGCCAGCAGCTTAGCAGAGGGACTACCCACAGATACGCAGTATTTT.

This clone turned up a few times. This chain connects TRBV28 to TRBJ1-2; the D is unclear. Deletions cut 7 bases from V and 2 bases from J, with 20 bases between. The CDR3 totals 16 residues. Germline CDR1 and CDR2: MDHEN and SYDVKM. CDR3 sequence reads: CASTPPAGGRNYGYTF. CDR3 coding DNA: TGTGCCAGCACCCCACCCGCAGGAGGAAGGAACTATGGCTACACCTTC.

On this clone itself: Just one base apart from a much larger clone, this may be a read error. The identical CDR3 is also encoded by other nucleotide sequences in the sample. The CDR3 here is CASSDHPDRTDTQYF. The DNA of the CDR3 is TGTGCCAGCAGTGACCACCCTGACAGGACAGATACGCAGTATTTT. This chain connects TRBV6-4 to TRBJ2-3; D may be TRBD1 (6 bases). The germline V gene has CDR1 MRHNA and CDR2 SNTAGT. Deletions cut 2 bases from V and 3 bases from J, with 12 bases between. The CDR3 is made up of 15 amino acids.

This clone was found many times. The chain employs TRBV19 and TRBJ1-5, with TRBD1 matching over 8 bases. CDR1 and CDR2 from the germline V gene are LNHDA and SQIVND (reference sequence). The CDR3 runs to 19 residues. J lost 6 bases, V lost 5 bases, and 21 bases had no gene match. The CDR3 nucleotides read TGTGCCAGTAGTCTGACCGGGACAGGTTTTCTTACGGGAGGTCAGCCCCAGCATTTT. Translating gives CASSLTGTGFLTGGQPQHF.

Only a few counts were recorded for this clone. V and J are TRBV15 and TRBJ1-1, with D maybe TRBD1 (6 bases). Germline assignment: CDR1 LNHNV and CDR2 YYDKDF (reference sequence). Trimming took off 0 bases at V and 10 bases at J, with 15 bases between the two ends. The length of the CDR3 is 14 residues. CDR3 sequence: CATSRERMAGVAFF. For the CDR3, the DNA is TGTGCCACCAGCAGAGAACGTATGGCAGGGGTAGCTTTCTTT.

The chain uses TRBV27 and TRBJ1-6; TRBD1 agrees at 7 bases. CDR3 length: 14 residues. Germline loops: CDR1 MNHEY, CDR2 SMNVEV (reference sequence). V gave up 6 bases and J gave up 9 bases; unmatched junction bases: 8. The CDR3 DNA follows: TGTGCCAGCAGCTTCGACAGGGTTCGTTCACCCCTCCACTTT. It encodes CASSFDRVRSPLHF.

This clone appeared many times. The V call is TRBV29-1, the J call TRBJ2-7, with TRBD2 matching over 9 bases. After removal of 6 bases from V and 1 base from J, the junction contained 7 bases not matched to a gene. The germline V gene has CDR1 SQVTM and CDR2 ANQGSEA. CDR3 size: 14 residues. The CDR3 nucleotides are TGCAGCGTGCGTGGGACTAGCTTTTCCTACGAGCAGTACTTC. It yields the protein CSVRGTSFSYEQYF.

The table lists this clone with many counts. J is TRBJ1-2 and V is TRBV19; D uncertain. Germline CDR1 LNHDA, CDR2 SQIVND (reference sequence). The germline V and J ends were trimmed by 5 bases and 0 bases, with 10 bases remaining between them. The CDR3 consists of 14 residues. The CDR3 spells CASSVDGANYGYTF. The CDR3, as DNA: TGTGCCAGTAGTGTGGACGGAGCTAACTATGGCTACACCTTC.

This clone was seen at least ten times. This rearrangement joins TRBV6-2 or TRBV6-3 to TRBJ1-1, with D hard to call. Looked up from germline, CDR1 is MNHEY and CDR2 is SVGEGT. Between the trimmed V and J ends, which lost 1 base and 7 bases, there was a span of 10 bases. The CDR3 has 13 residues. The CDR3 region is CASSYYWRIEAFF. The CDR3 DNA is TGTGCCAGCAGTTACTATTGGAGGATTGAAGCTTTCTTT.

This sequence joins TRBV14 and TRBJ1-2, with 9 bases matching TRBD1. The length of the CDR3 is 16 residues. V lost 4 bases to trimming and J lost 8 bases; unmatched junction nucleotides: 14. Germline loops: CDR1 SGHDN, CDR2 FVKESK. This CDR3 reads CASSLRRPGQGGGYTF. The CDR3 nucleotides read TGTGCCAGCAGCCTAAGACGACCGGGACAGGGTGGAGGCTACACCTTC.